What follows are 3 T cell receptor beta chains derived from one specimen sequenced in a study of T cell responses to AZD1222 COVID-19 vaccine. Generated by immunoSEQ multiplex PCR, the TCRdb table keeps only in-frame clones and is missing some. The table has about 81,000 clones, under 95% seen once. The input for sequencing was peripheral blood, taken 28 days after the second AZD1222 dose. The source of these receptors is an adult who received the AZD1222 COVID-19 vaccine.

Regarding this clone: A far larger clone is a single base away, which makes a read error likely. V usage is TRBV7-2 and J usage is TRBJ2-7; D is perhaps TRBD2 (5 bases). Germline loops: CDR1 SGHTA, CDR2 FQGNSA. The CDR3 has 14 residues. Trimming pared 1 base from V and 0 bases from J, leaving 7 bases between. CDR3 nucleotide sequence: TGTGCCAGCAGCTTAGGCGGGCCCTCCTACGAGCAGTACTTC. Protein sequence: CASSLGGPSYEQYF.

CDR3 DNA: TGTGCCAGCAGCAAAGTGGTTAACTACGAGCAGTACTTC. This encodes CASSKVVNYEQYF. This sequence joins TRBV21-1 and TRBJ2-7. TRBV21-1 is a recognized pseudogene. This CDR3 has 13 amino acids.

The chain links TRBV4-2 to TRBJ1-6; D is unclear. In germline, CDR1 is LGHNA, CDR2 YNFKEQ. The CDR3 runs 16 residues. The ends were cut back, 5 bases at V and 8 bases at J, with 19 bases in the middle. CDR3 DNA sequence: TGTGCCAGCAGCTCATTAAGGTGGCAGGAAGATTCACCCCTCCACTTT. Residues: CASSSLRWQEDSPLHF.